This entry concerns a single T cell receptor (beta chain). Its antigen remains unidentified. It has no much larger one-base neighbor in the sample; base qualities were not kept. To prepare the library, the immunoSEQ multiplex PCR assay was applied. As stored in TCRdb, this immuneACCESS dataset retains in-frame rearrangements with V and J assigned. A fraction of the clones does not appear; measured against another copy, unresolved V genes explain less than half of the discrepancy, and the remainder lacks a known reason. The sample contains about 96,000 clones, roughly 92% of them found a single time. The ten biggest clones cover about 2.4% of the sample. These data come from a study of T cell changes during pregnancy in multiple sclerosis (dated by TCRdb to between 2017 and 2020). Looking at the study overall: The study looked at changes in the T cell repertoire across pregnancy in women with multiple sclerosis.

V and J are trimmed by 4 bases and 3 bases, and the gene matches miss 13 bases of the junction. Reading the germline V gene gives CDR1 SGHAT and CDR2 FQNNGV. The CDR3 numbers 18 residues from cysteine through phenylalanine. Solely the CDR3 DNA is kept, with 54 bases framed from the first base. The material sequenced was peripheral blood, taken in the first trimester of pregnancy. The TCR was taken from a female donor with multiple sclerosis, enrolled in a pregnancy study. The V and J segments used are TRBV11-2 and TRBJ1-4; TRBD1 lines up with 8 middle nucleotides. The base sequence is TGTGCCAGCAGCTCACGACCCTCAGGGGGCTCGGCTAATGAAAAACTGTTTTTT. Translated, it gives CASSSRPSGGSANEKLFF.